A selection of T cell receptor beta chains follows, all from one sample in a study of PD-L1 blockade in urothelial cancer. Assay: immunoSEQ multiplex PCR; the TCRdb copy retains only in-frame clones and omits some. This sample has about 100,000 clones; 91% occur once, and the top ten carry 0.7% to 0.95%. The sequencing here drew on PBMCs, taken around atezolizumab (anti-PD-L1) treatment. These receptors all stem from a woman over 75 with urothelial cancer. Each CDR3 is given with its conserved first and last residue. A D gene is named only where the DNA matches it firmly. The size entry is marked missing in some rows and otherwise reads once, few, many or a size class.

CDR3 DNA: TGTGCCAGTAGTATAGATAACACCTGGGGGCTGAACACTGAAGCTTTCTTT
CDR3 protein: CASSIDNTWGLNTEAFF
D gene: .
V gene: TRBV19
clone size: .
J gene: TRBJ1-1

CDR3 DNA: TGTGCCAGCAGCTTAAGGGGAGGGATCTCTGGGGCCAACGTCCTGACTTTC
CDR3 protein: CASSLRGGISGANVLTF
D gene: TRBD2
V gene: TRBV7-2
clone size: once
J gene: TRBJ2-6

CDR3 DNA: TGTGCCAGCACACTGGGGAGGGAGCGGTTGTACTTC
CDR3 protein: CASTLGRERLYF
D gene: TRBD2
V gene: TRBV14
clone size: .
J gene: TRBJ2-5

CDR3 DNA: TGTGCCACCTTGAGTGGGACTAGCGGGAGGAGGAGCTCCTACAATGAGCAGTTCTTC
CDR3 protein: CATLSGTSGRRSSYNEQFF
D gene: TRBD2
V gene: TRBV10-3
clone size: .
J gene: TRBJ2-1

CDR3 DNA: TGTGCCAGCACCCCGCTAGCGGGCACCTACGAGCAGTACTTC
CDR3 protein: CASTPLAGTYEQYF
D gene: TRBD2
V gene: TRBV7-9
clone size: .
J gene: TRBJ2-7

CDR3 DNA: TGTGCCAGTAGTTTGAGCTCTGGGGCCAACGTCCTGACTTTC
CDR3 protein: CASSLSSGANVLTF
D gene: .
V gene: TRBV19
clone size: .
J gene: TRBJ2-6

CDR3 DNA: TGTGCCAGCAGCGTAGGAGGCGGGACCAAATTCTCCTACGAGCAGTACTTC
CDR3 protein: CASSVGGGTKFSYEQYF
D gene: .
V gene: TRBV9
clone size: once
J gene: TRBJ2-7

CDR3 DNA: TGTGCCAGCAGCGGGGGAAACGGACTAGCGGGAGGGGAGACCCAGTACTTC
CDR3 protein: CASSGGNGLAGGETQYF
D gene: TRBD2
V gene: TRBV9
clone size: .
J gene: TRBJ2-5

CDR3 DNA: TGTGCCAGCAGTTATTCCCAAGCACCAAGCTTCTCCTACAATGAGCAGTTCTTC
CDR3 protein: CASSYSQAPSFSYNEQFF
D gene: .
V gene: TRBV28
clone size: .
J gene: TRBJ2-1

CDR3 DNA: TGCAGCGTTGAAGGGGACAGCTCTGGAAACACCATATATTTT
CDR3 protein: CSVEGDSSGNTIYF
D gene: TRBD1
V gene: TRBV29-1
clone size: .
J gene: TRBJ1-3

CDR3 DNA: TGTGCCAGCAGCAAACAGGGGCCCCTGGCCGAGCAGTACTTC
CDR3 protein: CASSKQGPLAEQYF
D gene: TRBD1
V gene: TRBV5-4
clone size: .
J gene: TRBJ2-7

CDR3 DNA: TGTGCCAGCAGCACATCCGGGACAGTGGTCCATGGCTACACCTTC
CDR3 protein: CASSTSGTVVHGYTF
D gene: TRBD1
V gene: TRBV28
clone size: .
J gene: TRBJ1-2

CDR3 DNA: TGTGCCAGCAGTCTAAAACAGGGTTTCCACGAGCAGTACTTC
CDR3 protein: CASSLKQGFHEQYF
D gene: .
V gene: TRBV6-5
clone size: .
J gene: TRBJ2-7

CDR3 DNA: TGTGCCAGTAGTATAGAACCTCGCGGCGATGAGCAGTTCTTC
CDR3 protein: CASSIEPRGDEQFF
D gene: .
V gene: TRBV19
clone size: .
J gene: TRBJ2-1

CDR3 DNA: TGTGCCAGCAGCCAAGAGGTCAGAACTCTGGGGGCTGCTGGCTACACCTTC
CDR3 protein: CASSQEVRTLGAAGYTF
D gene: .
V gene: TRBV4-2
clone size: .
J gene: TRBJ1-2

CDR3 DNA: TGTGCCAGCAGCCAGGGCGGCAATCAGCCCCAGCATTTT
CDR3 protein: CASSQGGNQPQHF
D gene: .
V gene: TRBV4-2
clone size: .
J gene: TRBJ1-5

CDR3 DNA: TGTGCCAGCAGTGGGACTAGCGGGAGGCAGGGATCCTACAATGAGCAGTTCTTC
CDR3 protein: CASSGTSGRQGSYNEQFF
D gene: TRBD2
V gene: TRBV6-1
clone size: .
J gene: TRBJ2-1

CDR3 DNA: TGTGCCAGCACCACCGTCGGGGGGGAGCAGTTCTTC
CDR3 protein: CASTTVGGEQFF
D gene: TRBD2
V gene: TRBV6-5
clone size: .
J gene: TRBJ2-1

CDR3 DNA: TGCGCCAGCAGGGCCGGAGCACAGGCCGGGGAGCTGTTTTTT
CDR3 protein: CASRAGAQAGELFF
D gene: .
V gene: TRBV5-1
clone size: .
J gene: TRBJ2-2

CDR3 DNA: TGTGCCAGCGAGCAGACAGGGGTCACCGGGGAGCTGTTTTTT
CDR3 protein: CASEQTGVTGELFF
D gene: TRBD1
V gene: TRBV28
clone size: .
J gene: TRBJ2-2

CDR3 DNA: TGTGCCAGTAGTATACTTGGGGCTACCAACACTGAAGCTTTCTTT
CDR3 protein: CASSILGATNTEAFF
D gene: .
V gene: TRBV19
clone size: .
J gene: TRBJ1-1

CDR3 DNA: TGTGCCAGCAGCCTCTCCGGAAGGGGGCACATGAACACTGAAGCTTTCTTT
CDR3 protein: CASSLSGRGHMNTEAFF
D gene: TRBD1
V gene: TRBV28
clone size: .
J gene: TRBJ1-1

CDR3 DNA: TGTGCCAGCAGCTTGAAACAGCAGAACACTGAAGCTTTCTTT
CDR3 protein: CASSLKQQNTEAFF
D gene: .
V gene: TRBV5-5
clone size: once
J gene: TRBJ1-1

CDR3 DNA: TGTGCCAGTAGTATGGGGGCACAGCGTTTCAATCAGCCCCAGCATTTT
CDR3 protein: CASSMGAQRFNQPQHF
D gene: .
V gene: TRBV19
clone size: .
J gene: TRBJ1-5

CDR3 DNA: TGTGCCAGCAGTTCGGGGATCGAAAACTACGAGCAGTACTTC
CDR3 protein: CASSSGIENYEQYF
D gene: .
V gene: TRBV27
clone size: once
J gene: TRBJ2-7

CDR3 DNA: TGTGCCAGCAGCCCCCCAGGGTATGGCTACACCTTC
CDR3 protein: CASSPPGYGYTF
D gene: .
V gene: TRBV28
clone size: .
J gene: TRBJ1-2

CDR3 DNA: TGCAGCGTGGGTTCGGGGAGCCCGAACTATGGCTACACCTTC
CDR3 protein: CSVGSGSPNYGYTF
D gene: .
V gene: TRBV29-1
clone size: .
J gene: TRBJ1-2

CDR3 DNA: TGCAGCGTTGGGGACTTTTCCTACGAGCAGTACTTC
CDR3 protein: CSVGDFSYEQYF
D gene: .
V gene: TRBV29-1
clone size: once
J gene: TRBJ2-7

CDR3 DNA: TGTGCCAGCGTTTCGGGGGGCGCCTCTGGGGCCAACGTCCTGACTTTC
CDR3 protein: CASVSGGASGANVLTF
D gene: .
V gene: TRBV5-6
clone size: .
J gene: TRBJ2-6

CDR3 DNA: TGTGCCAGCAGCTCTCGTACTGGACAGGGCCAGGCTTTCTTT
CDR3 protein: CASSSRTGQGQAFF
D gene: TRBD1
V gene: TRBV9
clone size: .
J gene: TRBJ1-1

CDR3 DNA: TGTGCCAGCGAGGGGGCCTCTGAAGCTTTCTTT
CDR3 protein: CASEGASEAFF
D gene: TRBD1
V gene: TRBV7-9
clone size: once
J gene: TRBJ1-1

CDR3 DNA: TGTGCCAGCACTTCCCCATCCCATCTAGCGGGAGGCTACGAGCAGTACTTC
CDR3 protein: CASTSPSHLAGGYEQYF
D gene: TRBD2
V gene: TRBV28
clone size: .
J gene: TRBJ2-7

CDR3 DNA: TGTGCCAGCACGTCTGGGGCCAACGTCCTGACTTTC
CDR3 protein: CASTSGANVLTF
D gene: .
V gene: TRBV27
clone size: .
J gene: TRBJ2-6

CDR3 DNA: TGTGCCAGCTCGCGCTCCCGGGGAAGTGGGGGCTACACCTTC
CDR3 protein: CASSRSRGSGGYTF
D gene: .
V gene: TRBV25-1
clone size: .
J gene: TRBJ1-2

CDR3 DNA: TGTGCCAGCAGCCCACTAGCGTCCCCTTACAATGAGCAGTTCTTC
CDR3 protein: CASSPLASPYNEQFF
D gene: .
V gene: TRBV21-1
clone size: .
J gene: TRBJ2-1

CDR3 DNA: TGTGCCAGCAAGGACAGGACAAACACCGGGGAGCTGTTTTTT
CDR3 protein: CASKDRTNTGELFF
D gene: TRBD1
V gene: TRBV25-1
clone size: .
J gene: TRBJ2-2

CDR3 DNA: TGTGCCTGGGGCGGGACAGTAAATCAGCCCCAGCATTTT
CDR3 protein: CAWGGTVNQPQHF
D gene: TRBD1
V gene: TRBV30
clone size: .
J gene: TRBJ1-5

CDR3 DNA: TGTGCCAGCAGCTTCGGACTAGCGGGAGTGTCAAATGAGCAGTTCTTC
CDR3 protein: CASSFGLAGVSNEQFF
D gene: TRBD2
V gene: TRBV5-4
clone size: .
J gene: TRBJ2-1

CDR3 DNA: TGTGCCAGCAGTTACTCGAGTCAGGGGGCCCCCGGGCCCCAGCATTTT
CDR3 protein: CASSYSSQGAPGPQHF
D gene: TRBD1
V gene: TRBV6-5
clone size: .
J gene: TRBJ1-5

CDR3 DNA: TGTGCCAGCTCACCACCGGCGGGTTACAATGAGCAGTTCTTC
CDR3 protein: CASSPPAGYNEQFF
D gene: .
V gene: TRBV18
clone size: .
J gene: TRBJ2-1

CDR3 DNA: TGTGCCTGGAGTGTCTCCCAAGAGACCCAGTACTTC
CDR3 protein: CAWSVSQETQYF
D gene: .
V gene: TRBV30
clone size: .
J gene: TRBJ2-5

CDR3 DNA: TGTGCCAGCAGCCCGGGACTAGCGGGCTACGAGCAGTACTTC
CDR3 protein: CASSPGLAGYEQYF
D gene: TRBD2
V gene: TRBV11-2
clone size: once
J gene: TRBJ2-7

CDR3 DNA: TGTGCCAGCAGTGAAGGGACAGCCTATGGCTACACCTTC
CDR3 protein: CASSEGTAYGYTF
D gene: TRBD1
V gene: TRBV25-1
clone size: few
J gene: TRBJ1-2

CDR3 DNA: TGTGCCAGCAGGGAACAGGGTGGCAGGGGTAGGAATGAGCAGTTCTTC
CDR3 protein: CASREQGGRGRNEQFF
D gene: .
V gene: TRBV2
clone size: .
J gene: TRBJ2-1

CDR3 DNA: TGTGCCAGCAGTTACTTCACAGGGGGTAAAAGAAACACCATATATTTT
CDR3 protein: CASSYFTGGKRNTIYF
D gene: TRBD1
V gene: TRBV6-6
clone size: .
J gene: TRBJ1-3

CDR3 DNA: TGCGCCAGCAGCTTGGGTTTAGGGGTGAACACTGAAGCTTTCTTT
CDR3 protein: CASSLGLGVNTEAFF
D gene: .
V gene: TRBV5-1
clone size: .
J gene: TRBJ1-1